This TCR beta chain was captured by sequencing in a study of cytomegalovirus exposure and HLA in healthy donors. Study as a whole: The same platform was used for the roughly 120 validation repertoires and the 600 to 850 first-cohort repertoires, a later analysis reported. Study outcomes and limitations: TCR clusters originating in the first cohort tended to co-occur in the approximately 120 validation repertoires, according to a later analysis. The study recorded some 160 TCR beta chains that were cytomegalovirus-associated. Accounts indicate the classifier identified cytomegalovirus status with strong specificity and sensitivity.

Comments on this clone: What it binds is unknown.

CDR1 and CDR2 (germline): MNHEY, SVGAGI. V was clipped by 2 bases and J by 5 bases, with 12 bases between them. The CDR3 covers 14 residues. Method: immunoSEQ multiplex PCR; TCRdb's copy keeps in-frame clones and lacks some. This sample has 60,000 to 70,000 clones, with roughly 91% found just once. This chain uses TRBV6-5 with TRBJ2-5, with D possibly TRBD1 on 5 matching bases. The TCR comes from a woman in her late teens or twenties in good health and CMV-seronegative. Material for sequencing was PBMCs. CDR3 sequence reads: CASSYGQGSETQYF. For the CDR3, the DNA is TGTGCCAGCAGTTACGGGCAGGGTAGCGAGACCCAGTACTTC.